Listed below are T cell receptor beta chains from one sample, sequenced in a study of shared clonotypes between healthy human individuals. The method was immunoSEQ multiplex PCR; TCRdb's version includes in-frame clones alone and lacks a portion of them. The sample has about 680,000 clones, roughly nine tenths seen once. Material: naive CD8+ T cells sorted from blood. The receptors come from a man between 25 and 39 years old in good health. Both conserved end residues are part of each CDR3. D genes are given only for firm matches. Expanded clones get a size class; other rows say once, few or many, or leave the size out.

D,size,V,J,CDR3,DNA
TRBD1,-,TRBV9,TRBJ1-2,CASSGRQGNYGYTF,TGTGCCAGCAGCGGAAGACAGGGCAACTATGGCTACACCTTC
TRBD2,-,TRBV6-1,TRBJ2-7,CASSEAIRASGISYEQYF,TGTGCCAGCAGTGAAGCCATACGCGCTAGCGGGATCTCCTACGAGCAGTACTTC
TRBD1,-,TRBV7-9,TRBJ1-4,CASSRQGRLEKLFF,TGTGCCAGCAGCCGACAGGGAAGATTGGAAAAACTGTTTTTT
-,-,TRBV10-2,TRBJ2-5,CATTLQGHQETQYF,TGCGCCACCACTCTTCAGGGACACCAAGAGACCCAGTACTTC
-,-,TRBV29-1,TRBJ2-1,CSVAEKSYNEQFF,TGCAGCGTTGCCGAAAAGTCCTACAATGAGCAGTTCTTC
-,-,TRBV4-3,TRBJ1-5,CASSQGAYSNQPQHF,TGCGCCAGCAGCCAAGGGGCGTATAGCAATCAGCCCCAGCATTTT
TRBD2,once,TRBV27,TRBJ2-1,CASSLSTSGTNEQFF,TGTGCCAGCAGCCTTTCGACTAGCGGGACGAATGAGCAGTTCTTC
TRBD2,-,TRBV7-9,TRBJ2-2,CASSPPGAGGPGELFF,TGTGCCAGCAGCCCTCCTGGGGCGGGAGGACCCGGGGAGCTGTTTTTT
TRBD1,-,TRBV6-5,TRBJ2-7,CASSWGQGGYEQYF,TGTGCCAGCAGTTGGGGACAGGGTGGGTACGAGCAGTACTTC
TRBD2,-,TRBV27,TRBJ2-1,CAIARIETSGLEQFF,TGTGCCATCGCGCGCATTGAGACTAGCGGTCTAGAGCAGTTCTTC
TRBD1,-,TRBV7-9,TRBJ2-1,CASSSQGAFEQFF,TGTGCCAGCAGCTCTCAGGGGGCGTTTGAGCAGTTCTTC
-,-,TRBV11-3,TRBJ2-1,CASSLEAGGEYNEQFF,TGTGCCAGCAGCTTAGAAGCAGGGGGGGAATACAATGAGCAGTTCTTC
-,-,TRBV7-9,TRBJ2-3,CASSPLSSTGTDTQYF,TGTGCCAGCAGCCCACTATCTTCGACAGGCACAGATACGCAGTATTTT
TRBD1,-,TRBV7-6,TRBJ2-2,CASRKQGFSGELFF,TGTGCCAGCAGAAAACAGGGGTTCAGCGGGGAGCTGTTTTTT
-,-,TRBV13,TRBJ2-7,CASRRMDSLQGEQYF,TGTGCCAGCAGGCGAATGGACAGTTTGCAGGGCGAGCAGTACTTC
-,-,TRBV2,TRBJ1-4,CASGGVGPNEKLFF,TGTGCCAGCGGCGGAGTGGGCCCTAATGAAAAACTGTTTTTT
TRBD2,once,TRBV6-1,TRBJ2-1,CASSVTSELAGDNEQFF,TGTGCCAGCAGTGTCACCAGTGAGCTAGCGGGAGACAATGAGCAGTTCTTC